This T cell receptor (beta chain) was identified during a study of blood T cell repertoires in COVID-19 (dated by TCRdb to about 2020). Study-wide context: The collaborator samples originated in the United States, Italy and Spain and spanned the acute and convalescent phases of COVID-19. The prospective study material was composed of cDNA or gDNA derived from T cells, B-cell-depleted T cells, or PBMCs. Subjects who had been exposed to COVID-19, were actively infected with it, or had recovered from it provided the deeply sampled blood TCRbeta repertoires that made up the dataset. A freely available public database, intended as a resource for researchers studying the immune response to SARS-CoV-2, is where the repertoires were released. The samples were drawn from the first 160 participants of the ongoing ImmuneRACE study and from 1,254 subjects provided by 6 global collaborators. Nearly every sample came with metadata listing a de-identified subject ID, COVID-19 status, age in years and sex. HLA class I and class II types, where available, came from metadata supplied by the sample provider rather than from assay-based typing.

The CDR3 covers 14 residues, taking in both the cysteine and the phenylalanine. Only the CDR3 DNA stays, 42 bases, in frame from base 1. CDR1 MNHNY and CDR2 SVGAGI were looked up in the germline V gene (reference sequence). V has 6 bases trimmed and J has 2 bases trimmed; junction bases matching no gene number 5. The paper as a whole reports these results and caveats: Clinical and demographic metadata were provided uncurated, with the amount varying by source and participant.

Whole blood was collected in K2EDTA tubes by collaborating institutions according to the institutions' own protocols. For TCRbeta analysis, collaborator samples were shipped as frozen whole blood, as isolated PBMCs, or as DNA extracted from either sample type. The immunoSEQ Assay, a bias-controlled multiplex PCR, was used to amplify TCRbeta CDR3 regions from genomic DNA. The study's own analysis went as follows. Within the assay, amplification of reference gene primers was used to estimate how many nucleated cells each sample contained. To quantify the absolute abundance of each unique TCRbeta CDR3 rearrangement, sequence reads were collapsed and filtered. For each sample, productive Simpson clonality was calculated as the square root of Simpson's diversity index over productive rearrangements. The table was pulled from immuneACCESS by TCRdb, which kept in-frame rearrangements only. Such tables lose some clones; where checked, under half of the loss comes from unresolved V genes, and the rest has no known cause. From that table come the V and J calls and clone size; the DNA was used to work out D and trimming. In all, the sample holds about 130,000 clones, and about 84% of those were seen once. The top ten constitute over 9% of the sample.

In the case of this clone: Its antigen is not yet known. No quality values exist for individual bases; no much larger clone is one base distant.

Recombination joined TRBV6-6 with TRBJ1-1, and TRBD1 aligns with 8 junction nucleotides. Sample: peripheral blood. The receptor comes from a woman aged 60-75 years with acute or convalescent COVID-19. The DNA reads TGTGCCAGCAGCCAACAGGGGGGCAACACTGAAGCTTTCTTT. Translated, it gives CASSQQGGNTEAFF.